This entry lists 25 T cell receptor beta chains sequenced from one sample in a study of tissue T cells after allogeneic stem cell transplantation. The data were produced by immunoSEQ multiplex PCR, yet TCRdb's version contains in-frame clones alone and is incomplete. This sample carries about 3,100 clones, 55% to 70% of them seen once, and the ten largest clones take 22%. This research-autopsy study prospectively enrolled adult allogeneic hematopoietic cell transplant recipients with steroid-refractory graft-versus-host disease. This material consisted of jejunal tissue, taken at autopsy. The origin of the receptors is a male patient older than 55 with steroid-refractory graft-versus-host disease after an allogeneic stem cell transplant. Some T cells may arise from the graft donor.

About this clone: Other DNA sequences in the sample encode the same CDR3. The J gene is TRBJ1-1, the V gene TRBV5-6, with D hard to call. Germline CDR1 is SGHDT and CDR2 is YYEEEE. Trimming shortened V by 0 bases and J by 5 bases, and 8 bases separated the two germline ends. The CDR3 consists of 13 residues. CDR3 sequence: CASSLASGTEAFF. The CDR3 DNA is TGTGCCAGCAGCTTGGCTTCGGGGACTGAAGCTTTCTTT.

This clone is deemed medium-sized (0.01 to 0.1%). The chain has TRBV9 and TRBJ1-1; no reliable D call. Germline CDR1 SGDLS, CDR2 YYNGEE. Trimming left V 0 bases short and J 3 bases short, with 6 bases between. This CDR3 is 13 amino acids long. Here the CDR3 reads CASSVGQDTEAFF. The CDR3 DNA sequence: TGTGCCAGCAGCGTAGGGCAGGACACTGAAGCTTTCTTT.

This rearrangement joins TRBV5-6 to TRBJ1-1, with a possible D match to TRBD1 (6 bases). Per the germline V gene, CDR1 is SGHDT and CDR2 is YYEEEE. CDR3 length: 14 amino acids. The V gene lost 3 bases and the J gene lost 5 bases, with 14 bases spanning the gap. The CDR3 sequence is CASSWGHLGTEAFF. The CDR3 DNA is TGTGCCAGCAGCTGGGGACACTTGGGTACTGAAGCTTTCTTT.

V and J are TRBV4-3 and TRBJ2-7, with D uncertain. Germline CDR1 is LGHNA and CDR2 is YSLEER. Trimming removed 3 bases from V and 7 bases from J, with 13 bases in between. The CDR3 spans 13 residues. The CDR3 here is CASSHALGREQYF. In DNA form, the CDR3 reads TGCGCCAGCAGCCATGCCTTAGGCAGGGAGCAGTACTTC.

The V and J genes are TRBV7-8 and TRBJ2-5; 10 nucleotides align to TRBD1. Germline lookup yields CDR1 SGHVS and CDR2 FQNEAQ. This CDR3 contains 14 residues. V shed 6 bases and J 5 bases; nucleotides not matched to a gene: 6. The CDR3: CASRPDRGLETQYF. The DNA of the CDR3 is TGTGCCAGCAGACCCGACAGGGGGCTTGAGACCCAGTACTTC.

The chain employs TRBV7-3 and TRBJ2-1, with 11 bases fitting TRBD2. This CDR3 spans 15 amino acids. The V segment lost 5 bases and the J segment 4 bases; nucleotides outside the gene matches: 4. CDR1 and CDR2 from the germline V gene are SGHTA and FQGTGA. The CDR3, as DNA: TGTGCCAGCAGCCTCGGGACTAGCGGTTACAATGAGCAGTTCTTC. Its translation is CASSLGTSGYNEQFF.

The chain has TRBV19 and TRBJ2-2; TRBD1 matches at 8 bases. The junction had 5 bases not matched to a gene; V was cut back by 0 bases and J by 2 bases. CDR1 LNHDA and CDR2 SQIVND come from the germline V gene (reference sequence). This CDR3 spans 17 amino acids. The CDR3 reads CASSIDGGQGNTGELFF. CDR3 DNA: TGTGCCAGTAGTATAGATGGAGGACAGGGTAACACCGGGGAGCTGTTTTTT.

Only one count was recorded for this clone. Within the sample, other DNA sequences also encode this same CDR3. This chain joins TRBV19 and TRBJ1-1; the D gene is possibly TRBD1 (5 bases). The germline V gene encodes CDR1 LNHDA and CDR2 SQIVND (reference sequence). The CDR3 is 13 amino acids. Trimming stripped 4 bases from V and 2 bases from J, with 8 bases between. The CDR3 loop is CASSRQTNTEAFF. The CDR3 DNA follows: TGTGCCAGTAGTAGACAGACAAACACTGAAGCTTTCTTT.

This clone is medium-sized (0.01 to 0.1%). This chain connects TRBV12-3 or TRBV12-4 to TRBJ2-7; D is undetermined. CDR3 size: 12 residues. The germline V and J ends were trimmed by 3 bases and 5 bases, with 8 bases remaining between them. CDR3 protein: CASSFRRNEQYF. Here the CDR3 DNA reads TGTGCCAGCAGTTTTCGGCGGAACGAGCAGTACTTC.

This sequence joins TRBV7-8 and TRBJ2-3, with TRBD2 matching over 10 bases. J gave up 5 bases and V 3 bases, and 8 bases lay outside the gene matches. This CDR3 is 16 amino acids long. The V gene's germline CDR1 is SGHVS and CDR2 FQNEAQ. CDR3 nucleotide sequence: TGTGCCAGCAGCTTCTCCAGCGGGGGGGCTGTAGATACGCAGTATTTT. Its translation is CASSFSSGGAVDTQYF.

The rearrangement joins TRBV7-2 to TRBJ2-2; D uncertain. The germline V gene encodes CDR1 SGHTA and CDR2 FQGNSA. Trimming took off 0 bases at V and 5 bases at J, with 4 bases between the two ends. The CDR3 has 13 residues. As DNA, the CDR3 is TGTGCCAGCAGCTTAGCGCGAACCGGGGAGCTGTTTTTT. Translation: CASSLARTGELFF.

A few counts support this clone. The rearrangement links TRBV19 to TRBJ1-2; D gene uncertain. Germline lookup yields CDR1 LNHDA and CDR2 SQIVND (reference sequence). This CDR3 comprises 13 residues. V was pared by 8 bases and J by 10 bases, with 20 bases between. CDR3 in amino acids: CASGKGLGWDYTF. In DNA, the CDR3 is TGTGCCAGTGGGAAAGGCCTAGGATGGGACTACACCTTC.

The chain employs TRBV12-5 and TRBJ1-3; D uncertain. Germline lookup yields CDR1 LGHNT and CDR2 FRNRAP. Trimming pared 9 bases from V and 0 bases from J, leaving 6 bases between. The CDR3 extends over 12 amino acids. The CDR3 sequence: CASSPSGNTIYF. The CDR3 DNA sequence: TGTGCTAGCTCCCCCTCTGGAAACACCATATATTTT.

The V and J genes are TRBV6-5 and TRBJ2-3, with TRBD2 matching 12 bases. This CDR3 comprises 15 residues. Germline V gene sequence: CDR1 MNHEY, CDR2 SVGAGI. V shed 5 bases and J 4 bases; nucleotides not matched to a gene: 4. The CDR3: CASSLAGGRADTQYF. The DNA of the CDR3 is TGTGCCAGCAGTCTAGCGGGGGGGCGGGCAGATACGCAGTATTTT.

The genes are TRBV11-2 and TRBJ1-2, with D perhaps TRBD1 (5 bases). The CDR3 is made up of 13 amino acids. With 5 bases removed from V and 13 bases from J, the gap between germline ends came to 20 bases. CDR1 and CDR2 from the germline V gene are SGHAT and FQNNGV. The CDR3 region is CASSPIGGGFATF. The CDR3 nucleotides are TGTGCCAGCAGCCCTATAGGCGGGGGTTTTGCCACCTTC.

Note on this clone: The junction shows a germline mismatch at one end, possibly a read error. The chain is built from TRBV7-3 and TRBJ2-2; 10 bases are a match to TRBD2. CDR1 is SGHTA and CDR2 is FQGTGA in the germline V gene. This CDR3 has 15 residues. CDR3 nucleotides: TGTGCCAGCAGTTTAACTAGCGGGGTAAACGGGGAGCTGTTTTTT. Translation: CASSLTSGVNGELFF. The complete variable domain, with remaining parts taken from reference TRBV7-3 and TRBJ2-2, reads GAGVSQTPSNKVTEKGKYVELRCDPISGHTALYWYRQSLGQGPEFLIYFQGTGAADDSGLPNDRFFAVRPEGSVSTLKIQRTERGDSAVYLCASSLTSGVNGELFFGEGSRLTVL.

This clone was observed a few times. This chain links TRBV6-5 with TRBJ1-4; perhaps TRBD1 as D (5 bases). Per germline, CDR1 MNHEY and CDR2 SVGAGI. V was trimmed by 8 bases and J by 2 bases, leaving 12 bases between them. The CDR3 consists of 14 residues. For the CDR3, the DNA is TGTGCCAGCGGCTCAGGGTCGACTAATGAAAAACTGTTTTTT. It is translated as CASGSGSTNEKLFF.

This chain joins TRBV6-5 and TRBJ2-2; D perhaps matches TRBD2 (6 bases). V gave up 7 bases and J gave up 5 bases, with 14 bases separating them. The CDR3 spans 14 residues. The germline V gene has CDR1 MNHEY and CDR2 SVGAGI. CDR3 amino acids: CASTSWGETGELFF. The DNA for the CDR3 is TGTGCCAGCACCTCCTGGGGGGAAACCGGGGAGCTGTTTTTT.

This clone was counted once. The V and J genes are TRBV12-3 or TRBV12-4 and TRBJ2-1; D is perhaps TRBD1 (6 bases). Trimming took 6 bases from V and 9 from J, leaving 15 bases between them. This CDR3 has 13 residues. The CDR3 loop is CASRVEVRGEQFF. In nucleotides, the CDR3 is TGTGCCAGCAGAGTTGAGGTCAGGGGTGAGCAGTTCTTC.

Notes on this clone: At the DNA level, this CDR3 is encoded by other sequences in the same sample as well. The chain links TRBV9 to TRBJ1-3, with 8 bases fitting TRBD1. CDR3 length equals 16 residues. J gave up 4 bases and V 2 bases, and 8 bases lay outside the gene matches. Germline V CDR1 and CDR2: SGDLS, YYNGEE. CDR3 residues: CASSVDSGGTGNTIYF. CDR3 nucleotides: TGTGCCAGCAGCGTGGACTCAGGGGGCACCGGAAACACCATATATTTT.

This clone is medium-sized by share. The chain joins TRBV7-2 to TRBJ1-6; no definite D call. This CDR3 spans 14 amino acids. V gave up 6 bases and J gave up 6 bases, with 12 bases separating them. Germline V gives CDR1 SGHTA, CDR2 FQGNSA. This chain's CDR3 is CASSLLIRNSPLHF. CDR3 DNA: TGTGCCAGCAGTTTGCTAATCCGTAATTCACCCCTCCACTTT.

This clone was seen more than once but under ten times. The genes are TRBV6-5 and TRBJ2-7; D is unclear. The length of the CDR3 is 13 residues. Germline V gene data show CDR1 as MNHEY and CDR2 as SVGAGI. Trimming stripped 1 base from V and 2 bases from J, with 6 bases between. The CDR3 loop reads CASSYLQTYEQYF. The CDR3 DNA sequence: TGTGCCAGCAGTTACTTACAGACCTACGAGCAGTACTTC.

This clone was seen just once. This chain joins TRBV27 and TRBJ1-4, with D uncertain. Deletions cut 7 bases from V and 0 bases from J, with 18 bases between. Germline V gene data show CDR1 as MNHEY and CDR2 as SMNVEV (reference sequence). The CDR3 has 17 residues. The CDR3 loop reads CASTQKTYSATNEKLFF. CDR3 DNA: TGTGCCAGCACCCAGAAAACCTACAGTGCAACTAATGAAAAACTGTTTTTT.

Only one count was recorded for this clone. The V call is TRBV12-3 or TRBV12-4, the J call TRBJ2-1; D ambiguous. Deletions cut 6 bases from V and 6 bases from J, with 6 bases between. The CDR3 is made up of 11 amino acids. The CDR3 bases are TGTGCCAGCAGCCCCCGCAATGAGCAGTTCTTC. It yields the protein CASSPRNEQFF.

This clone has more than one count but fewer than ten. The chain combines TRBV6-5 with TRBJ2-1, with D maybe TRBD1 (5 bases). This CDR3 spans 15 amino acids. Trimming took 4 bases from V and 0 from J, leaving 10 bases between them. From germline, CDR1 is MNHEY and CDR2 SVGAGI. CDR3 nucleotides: TGTGCCAGCAGTTCCGACAGTGGCTCCTACAATGAGCAGTTCTTC. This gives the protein CASSSDSGSYNEQFF.